One sample yielded the 28 T cell receptor beta chains listed below, sequenced in a study of blood T cell repertoires in COVID-19. The assay was immunoSEQ multiplex PCR, and TCRdb's table has in-frame clones only and misses some. The table lists 65,000 or so clones, 81% of them singletons. Material for sequencing was peripheral blood. These receptors came from an elderly man with acute or convalescent COVID-19.

The chain links TRBV7-8 to TRBJ1-1; 7 nucleotides match TRBD1. V lost 5 bases to trimming and J lost 7 bases; unmatched junction nucleotides: 10. The V gene's germline CDR1 is SGHVS and CDR2 FQNEAQ. The CDR3 runs 14 residues. The CDR3 nucleotides read TGTGCCAGCAGCAACCGGGACAGCGCCAATGAAGCTTTCTTT. It yields the protein CASSNRDSANEAFF.

V gene TRBV11-2 combines with J gene TRBJ2-5, with 8 bases identical to TRBD1. The germline CDR1 and CDR2 sequences are SGHAT and FQNNGV. After removal of 4 bases from V and 2 bases from J, the junction contained 9 bases not matched to a gene. CDR3 length: 16 residues. The CDR3 is CASSWTGTGVQETQYF. In nucleotides, the CDR3 is TGTGCCAGCAGCTGGACCGGGACAGGAGTTCAAGAGACCCAGTACTTC. The full variable domain, with the rest looked up from reference TRBV11-2 and TRBJ2-5, is EAGVAQSPRYKIIEKRQSVAFWCNPISGHATLYWYQQILGQGPKLLIQFQNNGVVDDSQLPKDRFSAERLKGVDSTLKIQPAKLEDSAVYLCASSWTGTGVQETQYFGPGTRLLVL.

This clone has just a few counts. The gene calls are TRBV3-1 (or the pseudogene TRBV3-2) and TRBJ1-5; a possible D gene is TRBD1 (6 bases). V was clipped by 1 base and J by 7 bases, with 14 bases between them. CDR1 and CDR2 from the germline V gene are LGHDT and YNNKEL (reference sequence). The CDR3 sequence is 15 residues long. CDR3 in DNA: TGTGCCAGCAGCCAAGTAGTTGGGGGCGGGCAGCCCCAGCATTTT. Its translation is CASSQVVGGGQPQHF.

The chain couples TRBV5-8 to TRBJ2-7; D might be TRBD1 (6 bases). CDR3 size: 17 residues. Trimming shortened V by 4 bases and J by 3 bases, and 23 bases separated the two germline ends. Germline V gives CDR1 SGHTS, CDR2 YDEGEE. The CDR3 region is CASSPNNRAQWDYEQYF. The CDR3 DNA follows: TGTGCCAGCAGCCCAAATAACAGGGCTCAGTGGGACTACGAGCAGTACTTC. Looking up the rest from reference TRBV5-8 and TRBJ2-7 gives the full variable domain: EAGVTQSPTHLIKTRGQQATLRCSPISGHTSVYWYQQALGLGLQFLLWYDEGEERNRGNFPPRFSGRQFPNYSSELNVNALELEDSALYLCASSPNNRAQWDYEQYFGPGTRLTVT.

The chain has TRBV18 and TRBJ2-7, with 10 bases identical to TRBD1. V gave up 0 bases and J gave up 6 bases; unmatched junction bases: 8. The CDR3 is 16 amino acids. Per the germline V gene, CDR1 is KGHSH and CDR2 is LQKENI. CDR3 amino acids: CASSPPWGQGSGEQYF. The CDR3 bases are TGTGCCAGCTCACCACCGTGGGGACAGGGGTCGGGCGAGCAGTACTTC.

This chain connects TRBV18 to TRBJ2-5; D is perhaps TRBD2 (6 bases). Deletions cut 2 bases from V and 4 bases from J, with 20 bases between. Per the germline V gene, CDR1 is KGHSH and CDR2 is LQKENI. The CDR3 loop spans 17 amino acids. The CDR3 sequence: CASSPNPTRGVGETQYF. Written as DNA, the CDR3 is TGTGCCAGCTCACCAAACCCGACTAGAGGGGTCGGAGAGACCCAGTACTTC.

This rearrangement joins TRBV7-3 to TRBJ2-2; 7 nucleotides agree with TRBD2. V dropped 0 bases and J dropped 4; count of bases not matched to a gene: 5. CDR1 is SGHTA and CDR2 is FQGTGA in the germline V gene. The CDR3 loop spans 16 amino acids. The CDR3 region is CASSLTAGEVTGELFF. DNA of the CDR3: TGTGCCAGCAGCTTAACGGCGGGGGAGGTCACCGGGGAGCTGTTTTTT.

The chain recombines TRBV5-1 with TRBJ1-2; perhaps TRBD1 as D (6 bases). This CDR3 has 16 residues. With 4 bases removed from V and 1 base from J, the gap between germline ends came to 17 bases. From germline, CDR1 is SGHRS and CDR2 YFSETQ. CDR3 bases: TGCGCCAGCAGCGGCAACCCAAGGACAGATAACTATGGCTACACCTTC. This codes for CASSGNPRTDNYGYTF.

The chain employs TRBV6-1 and TRBJ1-4; TRBD1 matches 12 bases. The CDR3 extends over 17 amino acids. V shed 2 bases and J 2 bases; nucleotides not matched to a gene: 3. Germline CDR1 is MNHNS and CDR2 is SASEGT. CDR3 in amino acids: CASSEPGQGATNEKLFF. The CDR3 nucleotides read TGTGCCAGCAGTGAACCGGGACAGGGGGCGACTAATGAAAAACTGTTTTTT.

The rearrangement joins TRBV3-1 (or the pseudogene TRBV3-2) to TRBJ2-1; 7 bases fit TRBD2. There are 15 residues in the CDR3. Germline CDR1 and CDR2: LGHDT and YNNKEL (reference sequence). The ends lost 2 bases at V and 3 bases at J; junction bases unmatched: 4. This CDR3 reads CASSQFLADYNEQFF. The CDR3 region has the DNA TGTGCCAGCAGCCAATTCCTAGCGGACTACAATGAGCAGTTCTTC.

This rearrangement joins TRBV5-4 to TRBJ1-1, with D maybe TRBD1 (6 bases). CDR1 is SGHNT and CDR2 is YYREEE in the germline V gene (reference sequence). With 2 bases removed from V and 5 bases from J, the gap between germline ends came to 16 bases. The CDR3 contains 15 residues. CDR3 sequence (DNA): TGTGCCAGCAGCTTTAAATCACAGGGTAAAACTGAAGCTTTCTTT. Encoded protein: CASSFKSQGKTEAFF.

This clone was seen more than once but under ten times. The chain couples TRBV27 to TRBJ1-3; D not resolved. The CDR3 contains 13 residues. Germline V gene lookup returns CDR1 MNHEY and CDR2 SMNVEV (reference sequence). V shed 7 bases and J shed 0 bases, with 7 bases lying between them. The CDR3 sequence: CASKADSGNTIYF. The CDR3 nucleotides read TGTGCCAGCAAGGCGGACTCTGGAAACACCATATATTTT.

The rearrangement links TRBV18 to TRBJ2-1; 10 bases are shared with TRBD2. Looked up from germline, CDR1 is KGHSH and CDR2 is LQKENI. The CDR3 extends over 17 amino acids. The ends lost 3 bases at V and 9 bases at J; junction bases unmatched: 14. The CDR3: CASSPSGGAGTKAEQFF. The CDR3 DNA reads as TGTGCCAGCTCACCCAGCGGGGGGGCCGGTACTAAAGCTGAGCAGTTCTTC.

V is TRBV9 and J is TRBJ2-3; TRBD1 aligns across 7 bases. This CDR3 is 16 amino acids long. J gave up 0 bases and V 0 bases, and 4 bases lay outside the gene matches. Germline CDR1 reads SGDLS; CDR2 reads YYNGEE. This CDR3 reads CASSVGTGRSTDTQYF. CDR3 in DNA: TGTGCCAGCAGCGTAGGGACAGGACGTAGCACAGATACGCAGTATTTT.

The chain carries TRBV4-1 and TRBJ2-7; TRBD2 matches at 10 bases. The CDR3 spans 18 residues. The junction had 11 bases not matched to a gene; V was cut back by 0 bases and J by 3 bases. CDR1 and CDR2 from the germline V gene are MGHRA and YSYEKL. The CDR3 DNA is TGCGCCAGCAGCCAAGATCTAACTAGCGGGGACGTTAGCTACGAGCAGTACTTC. Translation gives CASSQDLTSGDVSYEQYF.

This sequence joins TRBV2 and TRBJ1-1, with TRBD1 matching 7 bases. Germline V gene data show CDR1 as SNHLY and CDR2 as FYNNEI. The trim removed 4 bases at V and 1 base at J, leaving 6 bases unmatched. This CDR3 has 15 residues. DNA of the CDR3: TGTGCCAGCAGTGCGGAGGGGGCCGGGAACACTGAAGCTTTCTTT. It translates to CASSAEGAGNTEAFF.

The chain is built from TRBV27 and TRBJ1-1; 8 bases align to TRBD1. The V and J ends lost 5 bases and 5 bases, in that order; junction bases with no gene match: 10. The germline V gene has CDR1 MNHEY and CDR2 SMNVEV (reference sequence). The CDR3 has 15 amino acids. The CDR3 here is CASSPHGRGPTEAFF. As DNA, the CDR3 is TGTGCCAGCAGTCCGCATGGCAGGGGGCCAACTGAAGCTTTCTTT.

The rearrangement joins TRBV5-1 to TRBJ1-2; TRBD1 is a possible D gene (5 bases). The CDR3 is 17 residues long. The V and J ends lost 0 bases and 1 base respectively, with 16 bases between them. Per the germline V gene, CDR1 is SGHRS and CDR2 is YFSETQ. CDR3 sequence (DNA): TGCGCCAGCAGCTTGGGGCCCGGACACGACAATAACTATGGCTACACCTTC. This encodes CASSLGPGHDNNYGYTF.

The chain employs TRBV7-9 and TRBJ1-5, with D possibly matching TRBD1 (6 bases). V was trimmed by 0 bases and J by 6 bases, leaving 9 bases between them. Germline values: CDR1 SEHNR, CDR2 FQNEAQ (reference sequence). The CDR3 covers 14 residues. CDR3 sequence: CASSLATGGQPQHF. The CDR3 nucleotides read TGTGCCAGCAGCTTAGCGACAGGCGGTCAGCCCCAGCATTTT. The whole variable domain, filled in from reference TRBV7-9 and TRBJ1-5, reads DTGVSQNPRHKITKRGQNVTFRCDPISEHNRLYWYRQTLGQGPEFLTYFQNEAQLEKSRLLSDRFSAERPKGSFSTLEIQRTEQGDSAMYLCASSLATGGQPQHFGDGTRLSIL.

The chain links TRBV14 to TRBJ2-1; possible D gene TRBD1, 5 bases. From germline, CDR1 is SGHDN and CDR2 FVKESK. V was clipped by 1 base and J by 5 bases, with 15 bases between them. The CDR3 totals 16 residues. The CDR3 spells CASSQGRKTADNEQFF. As DNA, the CDR3 is TGTGCCAGCAGCCAAGGAAGGAAGACAGCAGACAATGAGCAGTTCTTC.

This chain connects TRBV27 to TRBJ1-2, with a weak D call TRBD1 (6 bases). The CDR3 is 16 amino acids. With 5 bases removed from V and 2 bases from J, the gap between germline ends came to 18 bases. Germline lookup yields CDR1 MNHEY and CDR2 SMNVEV (reference sequence). CDR3 residues: CASSSTGQRGNYGYTF. In DNA form, the CDR3 reads TGTGCCAGCAGTAGCACAGGGCAACGCGGGAACTATGGCTACACCTTC.

The chain joins TRBV5-1 to TRBJ2-5; perhaps TRBD1 as D (6 bases). V shed 7 bases and J shed 5 bases, with 15 bases lying between them. The germline V gene has CDR1 SGHRS and CDR2 YFSETQ. The length of the CDR3 is 13 residues. The DNA of the CDR3 is TGCGCCAGCCGGCAGGGGTCATTGGAGACCCAGTACTTC. It translates to CASRQGSLETQYF.

The V gene is TRBV29-1, the J gene TRBJ1-2, with 10 bases matching TRBD1. V gave up 2 bases and J gave up 5 bases; unmatched junction bases: 5. The CDR3 contains 14 residues. Per the germline V gene, CDR1 is SQVTM and CDR2 is ANQGSEA. CDR3 bases: TGCAGCGTTGAATACCCGGGACAGGGGTATGGCTACACCTTC. Translated: CSVEYPGQGYGYTF.

The chain employs TRBV19 and TRBJ1-4; the match to TRBD1 covers 8 bases. The germline V gene encodes CDR1 LNHDA and CDR2 SQIVND (reference sequence). The junction had 9 bases not matched to a gene; V was cut back by 6 bases and J by 6 bases. The CDR3 is made up of 15 amino acids. Here the CDR3 reads CASRPSRGRDEKLFF. Written as DNA, the CDR3 is TGTGCCAGTAGACCATCCAGGGGGCGCGATGAAAAACTGTTTTTT.

This clone was observed a few times. The genes are TRBV30 and TRBJ1-1; TRBD1 matches 7 bases. V was clipped by 0 bases and J by 1 base; unmatched bases: 8. Germline V gene lookup returns CDR1 GTSNPN and CDR2 SVGIG (reference sequence). The CDR3 contains 16 residues. The CDR3 loop reads CAWSVQTGRKNTEAFF. CDR3 sequence (DNA): TGTGCCTGGAGTGTACAGACAGGGCGGAAGAACACTGAAGCTTTCTTT.

The chain has TRBV9 and TRBJ1-4, with TRBD1 identical over 9 bases. The CDR3 loop spans 16 amino acids. V was clipped by 0 bases and J by 7 bases; unmatched bases: 7. The germline CDR1 and CDR2 sequences are SGDLS and YYNGEE. In DNA form, the CDR3 reads TGTGCCAGCAGCGTAGGGGGGGGACAGGGCTTTGAAAAACTGTTTTTT. This gives the protein CASSVGGGQGFEKLFF.

This clone has just a few counts. DNA of the CDR3: TGTGCCATCCGGGGGGATAGCTCCTACAATGAGCAGTTCTTC. It codes for CAIRGDSSYNEQFF. This rearrangement joins TRBV10-3 to TRBJ2-1, with TRBD2 matching over 7 bases. V was clipped by 8 bases and J by 0 bases; unmatched bases: 4. There are 14 residues in the CDR3. CDR1 is ENHRY and CDR2 is SYGVKD in the germline V gene.

The chain combines TRBV2 with TRBJ1-1, with 8 nucleotides matching TRBD1. In germline, CDR1 is SNHLY, CDR2 FYNNEI. The CDR3 is 14 residues long. After removal of 2 bases from V and 6 bases from J, the junction contained 5 bases not matched to a gene. The CDR3 coding sequence is TGTGCCAGCAGTGAACAACAGGGGGAATCTGAAGCTTTCTTT. Translated: CASSEQQGESEAFF.